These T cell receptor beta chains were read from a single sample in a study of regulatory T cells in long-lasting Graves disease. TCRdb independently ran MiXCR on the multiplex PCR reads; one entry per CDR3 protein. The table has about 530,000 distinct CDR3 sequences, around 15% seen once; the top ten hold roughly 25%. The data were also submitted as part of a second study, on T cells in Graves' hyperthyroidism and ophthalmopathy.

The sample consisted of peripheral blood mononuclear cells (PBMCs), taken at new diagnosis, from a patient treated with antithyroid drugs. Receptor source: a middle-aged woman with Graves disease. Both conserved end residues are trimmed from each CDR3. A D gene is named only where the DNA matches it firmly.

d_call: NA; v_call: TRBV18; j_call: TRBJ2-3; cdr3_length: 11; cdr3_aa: ASSPPGIDTQY
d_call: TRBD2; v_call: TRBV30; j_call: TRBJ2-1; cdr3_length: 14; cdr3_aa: AWDQEAGGAVYEQF
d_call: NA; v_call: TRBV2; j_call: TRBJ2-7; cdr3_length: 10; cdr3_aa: ASSLQPTEQY
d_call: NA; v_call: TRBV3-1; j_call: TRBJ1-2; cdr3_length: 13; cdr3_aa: ASSQVRQGSGGYT
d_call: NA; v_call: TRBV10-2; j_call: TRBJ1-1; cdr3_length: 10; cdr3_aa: ASTRANTEAF
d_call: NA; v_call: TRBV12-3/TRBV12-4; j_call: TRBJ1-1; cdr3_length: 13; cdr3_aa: ASTFRRTQNTEAF
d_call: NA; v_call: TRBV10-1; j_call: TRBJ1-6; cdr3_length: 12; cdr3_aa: ASSEGQMNSPLH
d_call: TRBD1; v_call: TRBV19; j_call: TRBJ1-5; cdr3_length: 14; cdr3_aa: ASSNRQGVVGQPQH
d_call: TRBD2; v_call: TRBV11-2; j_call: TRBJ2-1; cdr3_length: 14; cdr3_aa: ASSSGGALTYNEQF
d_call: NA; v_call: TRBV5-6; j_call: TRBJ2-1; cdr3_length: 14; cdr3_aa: ASSEDRQEIYNEQF
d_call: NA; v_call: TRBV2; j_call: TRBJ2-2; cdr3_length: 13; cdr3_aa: ASSEYGTGIGELF
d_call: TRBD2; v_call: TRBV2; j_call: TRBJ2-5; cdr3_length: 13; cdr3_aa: GSGGPTSWQETQY
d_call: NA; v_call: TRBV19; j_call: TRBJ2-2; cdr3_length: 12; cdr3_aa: ASREGPFTGELF
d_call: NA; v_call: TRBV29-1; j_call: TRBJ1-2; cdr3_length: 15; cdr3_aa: SVEDRTQPPRWGGYT
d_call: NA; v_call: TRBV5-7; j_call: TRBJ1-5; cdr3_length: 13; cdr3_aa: ASSRMAGDKQPQH
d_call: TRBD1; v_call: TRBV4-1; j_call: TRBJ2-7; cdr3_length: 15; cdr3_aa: ASSQVAGTALGYEQY
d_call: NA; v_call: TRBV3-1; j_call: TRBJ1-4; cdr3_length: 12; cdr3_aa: ASSRNRFNEKLF
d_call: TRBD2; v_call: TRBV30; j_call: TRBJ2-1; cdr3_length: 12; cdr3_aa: AWTPGLAWNEQF
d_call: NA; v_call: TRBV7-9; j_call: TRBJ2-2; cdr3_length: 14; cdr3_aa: ASLGGFEVSTGELF
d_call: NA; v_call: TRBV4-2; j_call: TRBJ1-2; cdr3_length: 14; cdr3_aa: ASSQEGTAANYGYT
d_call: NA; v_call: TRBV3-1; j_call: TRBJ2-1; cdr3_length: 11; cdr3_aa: ASSLGTPNEQF
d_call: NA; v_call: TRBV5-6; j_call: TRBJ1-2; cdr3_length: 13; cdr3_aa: ASSLPLDRNYGYT
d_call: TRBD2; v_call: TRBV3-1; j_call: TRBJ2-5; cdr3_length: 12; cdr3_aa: ASSLFGGGETQY
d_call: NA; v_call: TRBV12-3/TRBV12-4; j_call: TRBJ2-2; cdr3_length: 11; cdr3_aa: ASSLVTPGELF
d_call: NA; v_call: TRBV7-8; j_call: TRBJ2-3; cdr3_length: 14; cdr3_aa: ASSLANGGNTDTQY
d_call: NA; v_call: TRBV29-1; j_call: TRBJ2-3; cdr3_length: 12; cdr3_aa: SVVPSSSTDTQY
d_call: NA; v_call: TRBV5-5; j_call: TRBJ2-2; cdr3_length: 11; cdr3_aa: ASSLGPTGELF
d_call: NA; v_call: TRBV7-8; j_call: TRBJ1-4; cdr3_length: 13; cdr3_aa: ASSSSQGSSEKLF
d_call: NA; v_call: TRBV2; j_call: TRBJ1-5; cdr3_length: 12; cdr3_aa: ASSAGQGHQPQH
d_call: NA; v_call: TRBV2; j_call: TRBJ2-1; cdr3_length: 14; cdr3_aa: ASSDIRGYSYNEQF
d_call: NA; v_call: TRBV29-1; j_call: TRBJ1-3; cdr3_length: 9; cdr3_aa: SVRLGNTIY
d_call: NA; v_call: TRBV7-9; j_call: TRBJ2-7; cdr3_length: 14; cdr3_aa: ASSLQGGANTYEQY
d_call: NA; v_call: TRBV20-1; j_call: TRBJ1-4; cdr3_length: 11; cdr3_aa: SAPVSTNEKLF
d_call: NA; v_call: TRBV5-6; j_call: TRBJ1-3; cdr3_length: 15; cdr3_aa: ASSLYGTATSGNTIY
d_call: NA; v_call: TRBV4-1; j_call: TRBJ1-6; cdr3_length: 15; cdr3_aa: ASSQAPRGVSNSPLH
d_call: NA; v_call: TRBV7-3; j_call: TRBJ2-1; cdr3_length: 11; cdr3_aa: ASSPGHDNEQF
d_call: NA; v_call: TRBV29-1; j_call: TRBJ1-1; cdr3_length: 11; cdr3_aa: SVEPPTSLGVF
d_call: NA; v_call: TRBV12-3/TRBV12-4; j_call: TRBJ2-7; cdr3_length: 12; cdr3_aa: ASSFSRESYEQY
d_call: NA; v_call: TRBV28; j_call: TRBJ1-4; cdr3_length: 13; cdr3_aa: ASSPPGVANEKLF
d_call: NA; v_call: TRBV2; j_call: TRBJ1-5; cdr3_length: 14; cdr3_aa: ASRLGARAGNQPQH
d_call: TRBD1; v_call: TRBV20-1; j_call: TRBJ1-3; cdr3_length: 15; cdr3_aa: SVCRPGGIRSGNTIY
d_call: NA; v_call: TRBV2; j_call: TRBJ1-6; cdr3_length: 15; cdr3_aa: ASSESGGITYNSPLH